This T cell receptor beta chain originates from a study of cytomegalovirus exposure and HLA in healthy donors. Whole-study results and caveats: Presence/absence comparisons presumed near-even sequencing depth among donors. Most of the CMV-associated TCR beta chains (in a later analysis) appeared to be HLA-restricted. From TCR beta sequences, most subjects' HLA-A and HLA-B alleles were reportedly predicted accurately.

This clone was seen more than once but under ten times. What it binds is unknown. CDR1 is SGHRS, CDR2 YFSETQ, per germline. This CDR3 has 14 amino acids. PCR amplification relied on 60 Vbeta primers (plus 13 Jbeta primers). In the original workflow: Later, an analysis found tens of millions of unique TCR beta chains, and about 10 million of these were shared. Generated by immunoSEQ multiplex PCR, the TCRdb table keeps only in-frame clones and is missing some. The V and J calls and clone size come from that table; D and trimming were worked out from the DNA. The table lists some 140,000 clones, 76% of them singletons.

The chain combines TRBV5-1 with TRBJ2-5, with D possibly TRBD1 on 5 matching bases. Judging by the DNA end, TRBJ2-7 fits better; the J call may be wrong. The source is a man aged 35 to 55 in good health and CMV-seronegative. Sequenced input: PBMCs. The CDR3 sequence is CASSGQGPGYEQYF. CDR3 nucleotide sequence: TGCGCCAGCAGCGGGCAGGGTCCCGGCTACGAGCAGTACTTC.